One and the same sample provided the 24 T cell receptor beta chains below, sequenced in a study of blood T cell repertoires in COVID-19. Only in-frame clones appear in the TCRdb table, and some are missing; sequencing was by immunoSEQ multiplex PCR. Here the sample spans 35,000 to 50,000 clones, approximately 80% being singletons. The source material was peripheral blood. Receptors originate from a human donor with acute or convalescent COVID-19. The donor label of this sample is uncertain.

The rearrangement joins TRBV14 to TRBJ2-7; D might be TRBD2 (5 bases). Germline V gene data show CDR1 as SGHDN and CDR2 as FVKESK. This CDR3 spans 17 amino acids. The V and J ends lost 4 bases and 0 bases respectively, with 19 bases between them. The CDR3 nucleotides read TGTGCCAGCAGCCCCAGTGGAGGTTCCTTCGGCTCCTACGAGCAGTACTTC. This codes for CASSPSGGSFGSYEQYF.

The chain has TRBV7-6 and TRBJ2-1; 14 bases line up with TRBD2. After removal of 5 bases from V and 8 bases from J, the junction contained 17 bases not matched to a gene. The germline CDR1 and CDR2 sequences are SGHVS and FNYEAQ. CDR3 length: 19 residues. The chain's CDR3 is CASSPNPNPPGLAGDEQFF. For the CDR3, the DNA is TGTGCCAGCAGCCCGAACCCCAACCCTCCGGGACTAGCGGGAGATGAGCAGTTCTTC.

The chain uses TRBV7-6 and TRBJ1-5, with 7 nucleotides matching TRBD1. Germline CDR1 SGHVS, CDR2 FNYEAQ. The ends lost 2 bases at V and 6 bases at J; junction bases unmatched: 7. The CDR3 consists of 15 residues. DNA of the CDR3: TGTGCCAGCAGCTTATTGGGCAGGGGGTCTCAGCCCCAGCATTTT. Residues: CASSLLGRGSQPQHF. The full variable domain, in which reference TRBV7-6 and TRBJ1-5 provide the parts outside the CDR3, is GAGVSQSPRYKVTKRGQDVALRCDPISGHVSLYWYRQALGQGPEFLTYFNYEAQQDKSGLPNDRFSAERPEGSISTLTIQRTEQRDSAMYRCASSLLGRGSQPQHFGDGTRLSIL.

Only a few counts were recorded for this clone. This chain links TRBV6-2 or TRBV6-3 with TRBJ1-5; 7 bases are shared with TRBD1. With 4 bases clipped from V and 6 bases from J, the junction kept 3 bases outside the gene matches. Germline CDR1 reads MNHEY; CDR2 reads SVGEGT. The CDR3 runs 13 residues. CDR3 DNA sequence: TGTGCCAGCAGTTGGACAGGTAGTCAGCCCCAGCATTTT. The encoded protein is CASSWTGSQPQHF.

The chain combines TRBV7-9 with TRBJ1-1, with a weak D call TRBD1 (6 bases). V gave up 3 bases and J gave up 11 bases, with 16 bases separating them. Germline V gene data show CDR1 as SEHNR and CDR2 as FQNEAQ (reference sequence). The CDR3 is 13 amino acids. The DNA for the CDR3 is TGTGCCAGCAGCTTGAACAGGGCTCCGGATGCTTTCTTT. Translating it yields CASSLNRAPDAFF.

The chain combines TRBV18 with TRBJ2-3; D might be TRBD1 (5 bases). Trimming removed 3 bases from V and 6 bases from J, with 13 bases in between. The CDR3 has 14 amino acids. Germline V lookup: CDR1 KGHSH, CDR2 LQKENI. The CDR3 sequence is CASSPDIGADTQYF. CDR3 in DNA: TGTGCCAGCTCACCGGACATAGGGGCGGATACGCAGTATTTT.

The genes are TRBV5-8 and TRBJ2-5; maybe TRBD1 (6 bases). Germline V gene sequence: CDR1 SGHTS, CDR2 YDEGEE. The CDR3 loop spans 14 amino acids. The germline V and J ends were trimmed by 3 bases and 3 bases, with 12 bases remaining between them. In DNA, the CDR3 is TGTGCCAGCAGCTGGAGGACAGTAAAAGAGACCCAGTACTTC. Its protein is CASSWRTVKETQYF.

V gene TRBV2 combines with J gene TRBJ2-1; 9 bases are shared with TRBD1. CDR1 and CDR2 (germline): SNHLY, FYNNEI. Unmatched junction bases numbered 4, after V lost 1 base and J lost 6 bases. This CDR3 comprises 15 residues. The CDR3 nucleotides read TGTGCCAGCAGTGAAGACAGGGGGCATGGCAATGAGCAGTTCTTC. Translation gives CASSEDRGHGNEQFF.

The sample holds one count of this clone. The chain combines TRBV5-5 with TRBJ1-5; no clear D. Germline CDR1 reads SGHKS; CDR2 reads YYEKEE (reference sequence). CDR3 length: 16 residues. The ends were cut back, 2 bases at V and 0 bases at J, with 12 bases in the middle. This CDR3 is CASSFGGLDSNQPQHF. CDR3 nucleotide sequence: TGTGCCAGCAGCTTCGGAGGGCTGGATAGCAATCAGCCCCAGCATTTT.

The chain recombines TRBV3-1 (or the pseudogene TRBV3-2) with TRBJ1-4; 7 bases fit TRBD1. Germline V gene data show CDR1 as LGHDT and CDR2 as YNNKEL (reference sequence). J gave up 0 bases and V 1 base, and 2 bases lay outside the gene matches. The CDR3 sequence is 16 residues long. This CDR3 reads CASSQAGTATNEKLFF. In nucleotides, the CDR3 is TGTGCCAGCAGCCAAGCCGGGACAGCAACTAATGAAAAACTGTTTTTT.

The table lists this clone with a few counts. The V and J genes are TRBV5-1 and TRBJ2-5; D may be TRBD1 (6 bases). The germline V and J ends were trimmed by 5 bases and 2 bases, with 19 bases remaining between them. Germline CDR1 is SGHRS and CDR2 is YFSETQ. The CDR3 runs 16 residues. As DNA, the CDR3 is TGCGCCAGCAGAAAACGGGACGCAGGGGCTCAAGAGACCCAGTACTTC. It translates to CASRKRDAGAQETQYF.

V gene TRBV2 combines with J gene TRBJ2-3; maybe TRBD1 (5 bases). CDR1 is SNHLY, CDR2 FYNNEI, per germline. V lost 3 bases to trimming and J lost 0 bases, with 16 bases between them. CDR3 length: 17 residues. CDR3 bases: TGTGCCAGCAGTGAGGTGATAGGGGCAGGGAGCACAGATACGCAGTATTTT. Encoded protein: CASSEVIGAGSTDTQYF.

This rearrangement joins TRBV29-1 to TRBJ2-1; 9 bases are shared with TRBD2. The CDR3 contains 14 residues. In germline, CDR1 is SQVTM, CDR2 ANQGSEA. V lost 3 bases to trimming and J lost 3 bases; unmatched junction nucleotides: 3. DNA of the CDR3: TGCAGCGTTGATGCTAGCGGGATCTACAATGAGCAGTTCTTC. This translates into CSVDASGIYNEQFF.

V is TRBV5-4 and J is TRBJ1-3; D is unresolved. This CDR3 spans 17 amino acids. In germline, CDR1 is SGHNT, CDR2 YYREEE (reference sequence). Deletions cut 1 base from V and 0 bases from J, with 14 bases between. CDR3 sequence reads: CASSLWEDGSSGNTIYF. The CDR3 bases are TGTGCCAGCAGCTTGTGGGAGGACGGAAGCTCTGGAAACACCATATATTTT.

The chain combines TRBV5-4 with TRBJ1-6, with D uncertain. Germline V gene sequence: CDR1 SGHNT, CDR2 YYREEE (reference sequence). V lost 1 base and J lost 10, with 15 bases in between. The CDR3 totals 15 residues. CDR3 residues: CASSLNNDIGSPLHF. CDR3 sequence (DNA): TGTGCCAGCAGCTTGAATAATGACATAGGCTCACCCCTCCACTTT.

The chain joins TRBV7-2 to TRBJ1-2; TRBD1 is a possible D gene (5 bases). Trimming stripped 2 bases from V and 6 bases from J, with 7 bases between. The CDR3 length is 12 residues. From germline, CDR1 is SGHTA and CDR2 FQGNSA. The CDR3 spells CASSLRGDGYTF. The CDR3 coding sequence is TGTGCCAGCAGCTTAAGGGGTGATGGCTACACCTTC.

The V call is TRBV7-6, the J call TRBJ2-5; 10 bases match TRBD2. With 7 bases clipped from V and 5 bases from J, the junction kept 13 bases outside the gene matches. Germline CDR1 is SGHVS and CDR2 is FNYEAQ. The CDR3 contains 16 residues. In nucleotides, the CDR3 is TGTGCCAGCACCTTGGGAGCGGGGGGGCAATGGGAGACCCAGTACTTC. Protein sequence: CASTLGAGGQWETQYF.

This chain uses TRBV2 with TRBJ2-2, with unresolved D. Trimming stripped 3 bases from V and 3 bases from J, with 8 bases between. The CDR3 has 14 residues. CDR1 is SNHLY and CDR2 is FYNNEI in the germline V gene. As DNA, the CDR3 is TGTGCCAGCAGTGATCGTAGCTACACCGGGGAGCTGTTTTTT. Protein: CASSDRSYTGELFF.

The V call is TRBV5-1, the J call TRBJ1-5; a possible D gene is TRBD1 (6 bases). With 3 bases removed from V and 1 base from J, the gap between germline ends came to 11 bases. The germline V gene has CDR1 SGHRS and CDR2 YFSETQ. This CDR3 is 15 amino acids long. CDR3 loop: CASSWGGQSNQPQHF. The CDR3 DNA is TGCGCCAGCAGCTGGGGGGGGCAGAGCAATCAGCCCCAGCATTTT.

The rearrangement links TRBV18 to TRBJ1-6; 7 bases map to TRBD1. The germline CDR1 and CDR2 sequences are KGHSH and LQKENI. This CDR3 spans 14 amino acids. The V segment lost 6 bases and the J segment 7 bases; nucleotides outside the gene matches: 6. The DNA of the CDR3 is TGTGCCAGCTCGCAAACAGGGGACAATTCACCCCTCCACTTT. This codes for CASSQTGDNSPLHF.

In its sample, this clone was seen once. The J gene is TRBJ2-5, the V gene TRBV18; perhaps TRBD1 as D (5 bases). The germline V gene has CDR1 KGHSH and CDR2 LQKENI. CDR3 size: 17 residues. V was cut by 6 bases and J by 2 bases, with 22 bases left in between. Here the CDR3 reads CASSPMGQGQMQETQYF. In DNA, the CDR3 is TGTGCCAGCTCTCCCATGGGCCAGGGTCAAATGCAAGAGACCCAGTACTTC.

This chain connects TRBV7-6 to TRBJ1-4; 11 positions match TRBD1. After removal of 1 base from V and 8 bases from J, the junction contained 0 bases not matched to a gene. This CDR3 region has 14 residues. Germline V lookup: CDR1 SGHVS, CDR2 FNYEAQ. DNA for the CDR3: TGTGCCAGCAGCTTAGGGACAGGGGGCGAAAAACTGTTTTTT. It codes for CASSLGTGGEKLFF.

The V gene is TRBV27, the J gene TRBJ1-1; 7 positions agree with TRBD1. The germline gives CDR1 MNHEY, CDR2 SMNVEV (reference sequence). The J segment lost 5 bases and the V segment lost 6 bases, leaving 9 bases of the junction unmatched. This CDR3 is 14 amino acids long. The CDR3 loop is CASRRTGVWTEAFF. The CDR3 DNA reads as TGTGCCAGCAGGAGAACAGGGGTTTGGACTGAAGCTTTCTTT.

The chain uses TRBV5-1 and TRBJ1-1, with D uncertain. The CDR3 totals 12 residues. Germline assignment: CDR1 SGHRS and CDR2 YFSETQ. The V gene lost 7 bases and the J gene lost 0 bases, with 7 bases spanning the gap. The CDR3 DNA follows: TGCGCCAGCTTCGAGATGAACACTGAAGCTTTCTTT. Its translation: CASFEMNTEAFF.